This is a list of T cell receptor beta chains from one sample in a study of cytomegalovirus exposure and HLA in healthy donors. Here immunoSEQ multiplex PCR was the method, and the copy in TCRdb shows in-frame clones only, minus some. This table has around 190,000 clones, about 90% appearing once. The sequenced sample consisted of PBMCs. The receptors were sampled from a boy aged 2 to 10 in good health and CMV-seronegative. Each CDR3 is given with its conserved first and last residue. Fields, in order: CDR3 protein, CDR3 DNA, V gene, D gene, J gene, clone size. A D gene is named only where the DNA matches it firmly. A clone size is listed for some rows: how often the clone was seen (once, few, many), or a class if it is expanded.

CSAMFAGTGDGETQYF | TGCAGCGCCATGTTCGCCGGGACAGGCGATGGCGAGACCCAGTACTTC | TRBV29-1 | TRBD1 | TRBJ2-5 | NA
CASRSGTGSHEQYF | TGTGCCAGCAGATCCGGGACAGGGTCGCACGAGCAGTACTTC | TRBV28 | TRBD1 | TRBJ2-7 | NA
CASSERGAYNEQFF | TGTGCCAGCAGTGAACGAGGAGCCTACAATGAGCAGTTCTTC | TRBV2 | NA | TRBJ2-1 | NA
CASSLDGRNYGYTF | TGTGCCAGCAGCTTGGACGGTCGTAACTATGGCTACACCTTC | TRBV5-6 | NA | TRBJ1-2 | NA
CASRKGQVFYEQYF | TGTGCCAGCAGAAAGGGACAGGTGTTCTACGAGCAGTACTTC | TRBV6-5 | TRBD1 | TRBJ2-7 | NA
CASSRTLRDEKLFF | TGTGCCAGCAGCCGTACCTTGCGGGATGAAAAACTGTTTTTT | TRBV28 | NA | TRBJ1-4 | NA
CASSSSGREGTGELFF | TGTGCCAGCAGTTCTAGCGGGAGGGAGGGTACCGGGGAGCTGTTTTTT | TRBV28 | TRBD2 | TRBJ2-2 | NA
CARPYPSGLGRVIDTQYF | TGTGCCAGGCCGTACCCTTCTGGACTAGGACGGGTCATAGATACGCAGTATTTT | TRBV28 | TRBD2 | TRBJ2-3 | NA
CASSVVGMPSTDTQYF | TGTGCCAGCAGCGTAGTCGGGATGCCGAGCACAGATACGCAGTATTTT | TRBV9 | NA | TRBJ2-3 | NA
CASSRGQGTQKLFF | TGTGCCAGCAGTCGGGGACAGGGAACGCAAAAACTGTTTTTT | TRBV28 | TRBD1 | TRBJ1-4 | NA
CASSHSGGADGNTIYF | TGTGCCAGCAGCCACTCAGGGGGCGCGGATGGAAACACCATATATTTT | TRBV4-2 | TRBD1 | TRBJ1-3 | NA
CASSLAGTAAYEQYF | TGTGCCAGCAGCTTGGCGGGGACAGCAGCCTACGAGCAGTACTTC | TRBV5-6 | TRBD1 | TRBJ2-7 | many
CASSLLGEAQYF | TGTGCCAGCAGTCTCCTCGGGGAGGCCCAGTACTTC | TRBV28 | NA | TRBJ2-5 | NA
CASSPRQEGAEAFF | TGTGCCAGCTCACCACGGCAGGAAGGGGCCGAAGCTTTCTTT | TRBV18 | NA | TRBJ1-1 | NA
CATSRDLSDEQYF | TGTGCCACCAGCAGAGATCTCTCGGACGAGCAGTACTTC | TRBV15 | NA | TRBJ2-7 | once
CASSQARGTEAFF | TGCGCCAGCAGCCAAGCCCGGGGCACTGAAGCTTTCTTT | TRBV4-1 | NA | TRBJ1-1 | NA
CASSLLQAQWGEQFF | TGTGCCAGCAGTTTATTACAGGCACAGTGGGGTGAGCAGTTCTTC | TRBV27 | NA | TRBJ2-1 | NA
CAWSVLGARGYTF | TGTGCCTGGAGTGTATTGGGGGCTAGAGGCTACACCTTC | TRBV30 | NA | TRBJ1-2 | once
CASSRGTGGTDTQYF | TGTGCCAGCAGCCGCGGGACAGGGGGTACAGATACGCAGTATTTT | TRBV7-7 | TRBD1 | TRBJ2-3 | NA
CASSLGRDPDTQYF | TGTGCCAGCAGTTTGGGGCGGGACCCAGATACGCAGTATTTT | TRBV27 | NA | TRBJ2-3 | NA
CASSLGMDRGETQYF | TGTGCCAGCAGCTTGGGGATGGACAGGGGGGAGACCCAGTACTTC | TRBV5-4 | TRBD1 | TRBJ2-5 | NA
CASSESGQGAYEQYF | TGCGCCAGCAGTGAGTCGGGGCAGGGGGCCTACGAGCAGTACTTC | TRBV10-1 | TRBD1 | TRBJ2-7 | once
CASSAGQTPSPGELFF | TGTGCCAGCAGCGCGGGACAGACGCCCTCTCCCGGGGAGCTGTTTTTT | TRBV11-1 | NA | TRBJ2-2 | NA
CATSRSRTGGKKTQYF | TGTGCCACCAGCAGATCCCGGACAGGGGGCAAGAAGACCCAGTACTTC | TRBV15 | TRBD1 | TRBJ2-5 | NA
CASSDYSEQYF | TGCGCCAGCAGTGATTACTCCGAGCAGTACTTC | TRBV10-2 | NA | TRBJ2-7 | NA
CASSLRGQGGFHEQYF | TGTGCCAGCAGCTTAAGGGGACAGGGTGGGTTCCACGAGCAGTACTTC | TRBV11-2 | TRBD1 | TRBJ2-7 | once
CAIRGGGVQTGLNEQYF | TGTGCCATCAGAGGGGGTGGTGTTCAGACAGGTCTCAACGAGCAGTACTTC | TRBV10-3 | NA | TRBJ2-7 | NA
CSVEGQGVGKTQYF | TGCAGCGTTGAGGGACAGGGGGTTGGGAAGACCCAGTACTTC | TRBV29-1 | TRBD1 | TRBJ2-5 | few